This paragraph reports one T cell receptor beta chain. This sample was taken from a study of monozygotic twins with inflammatory bowel disease. For every sample, eight separate reactions were used to make cDNA. Addition of UMIs with a 6-nucleotide sample barcode was achieved by template switching. For each CDR3 protein, TCRdb gives one entry from its re-call of the 5' RACE reads, without DNA. The sample yields hundreds of thousands of distinct CDR3 sequences, of which the top ten take up around 2.4%. CDR1 and CDR2 (germline): SEHNR, FQNEAQ (reference sequence). This CDR3 is built from 12 residues. The gene calls are TRBV7-9 and TRBJ2-3. The clonotype originates from a human donor with ulcerative colitis or Crohn's disease, or a healthy co-twin of an affected twin (not recorded which). The sequenced material came from blood. The CDR3 region is CANSLHTDTQYF.